Listed here are 24 T cell receptor beta chains from one sample, sequenced in a study of cytomegalovirus exposure and HLA in healthy donors. The method was immunoSEQ multiplex PCR; TCRdb's version includes in-frame clones alone and lacks a portion of them. The table shows around 130,000 clones, with over 85% occurring only once. The sequenced sample was PBMCs. These TCRs come from a man aged 25-45 years in good health and CMV-seronegative.

This rearrangement joins TRBV29-1 to TRBJ2-1, with 7 bases aligning to TRBD1. Trimming at V came to 1 base and at J to 10 bases, leaving 4 bases not matched to a gene. This CDR3 has 12 residues. Per the germline V gene, CDR1 is SQVTM and CDR2 is ANQGSEA. As DNA, the CDR3 is TGCAGCGTTGAAGCCCTCAGGGGGGAGCAGTTCTTC. It codes for CSVEALRGEQFF.

V and J are TRBV29-1 and TRBJ2-7; 8 nucleotides agree with TRBD1. CDR1 SQVTM and CDR2 ANQGSEA come from the germline V gene. The CDR3 totals 13 residues. V lost 3 bases and J lost 4; bases outside the gene matches: 5. The CDR3: CSVEDREGYEQYF. The CDR3 DNA reads as TGCAGCGTTGAGGACAGGGAAGGGTACGAGCAGTACTTC.

The chain joins TRBV28 to TRBJ2-7; weak D call: TRBD2 (5 bases). CDR1 is MDHEN, CDR2 SYDVKM, per germline. The CDR3 totals 15 residues. The V end lost 8 bases, the J end lost 0 bases, and 17 bases lay between the germline ends. CDR3 loop: CASVTIGLPSYEQYF. CDR3 coding DNA: TGTGCCAGCGTGACTATTGGACTCCCCTCCTACGAGCAGTACTTC.

This chain links TRBV10-2 with TRBJ2-3; TRBD1 agrees at 9 bases. V lost 8 bases and J lost 0; bases outside the gene matches: 6. Germline V gene data show CDR1 as WSHSY and CDR2 as SAAADI. The CDR3 is 15 amino acids. The CDR3 bases are TGCGCCAGCGGACAGGGGCCTGCTAGCACAGATACGCAGTATTTT. Translation gives CASGQGPASTDTQYF.

The J gene is TRBJ1-4, the V gene TRBV27, with D tentatively TRBD1 (5 bases). Germline assignment: CDR1 MNHEY and CDR2 SMNVEV (reference sequence). V lost 5 bases and J 1 base, leaving 14 bases between the germline ends. CDR3 size: 16 residues. CDR3: CASSPRDSRTNEKLFF. The CDR3 DNA is TGTGCCAGCAGTCCTCGGGACTCTCGAACTAATGAAAAACTGTTTTTT.

V and J are TRBV5-1 and TRBJ2-1, with a tentative D call TRBD2 (6 bases). CDR1 is SGHRS and CDR2 is YFSETQ in the germline V gene. This CDR3 region has 16 residues. V was trimmed by 0 bases and J by 4 bases, leaving 14 bases between them. This CDR3 reads CASSLVGGIGYNEQFF. Here the CDR3 DNA reads TGCGCCAGCAGCTTGGTCGGGGGTATAGGGTACAATGAGCAGTTCTTC.

This chain links TRBV27 with TRBJ2-7; D might be TRBD1 (5 bases). CDR1 is MNHEY, CDR2 SMNVEV, per germline (reference sequence). CDR3 size: 14 residues. Deletions cut 5 bases from V and 7 bases from J, with 18 bases between. The CDR3 sequence: CASSPIPTKGEQYF. CDR3 nucleotides: TGTGCCAGCAGTCCAATCCCGACCAAGGGGGAGCAGTACTTC.

V is TRBV11-3 and J is TRBJ2-5; D gene ambiguous. Germline V CDR1 and CDR2: SGHNT, YENEEA. Trimming took off 0 bases at V and 5 bases at J, with 4 bases between the two ends. CDR3 length: 12 residues. The CDR3 is CASSLEGETQYF. The CDR3 DNA reads as TGTGCCAGCAGCTTAGAGGGCGAGACCCAGTACTTC.

This clone was observed a single time. V usage is TRBV27 and J usage is TRBJ1-1; the D is unclear. Germline V CDR1 and CDR2: MNHEY, SMNVEV (reference sequence). The CDR3 extends over 16 amino acids. Trimming stripped 3 bases from V and 1 base from J, with 15 bases between. This CDR3 reads CASSFIGVERNTEAFF. CDR3 sequence (DNA): TGTGCCAGCAGTTTTATAGGAGTGGAACGGAACACTGAAGCTTTCTTT.

J is TRBJ2-3 and V is TRBV7-8; D may be TRBD2 (5 bases). In germline, CDR1 is SGHVS, CDR2 FQNEAQ. This CDR3 has 14 amino acids. The ends were cut back, 7 bases at V and 0 bases at J, with 11 bases in the middle. This chain's CDR3 is CASKRAASTDTQYF. CDR3 sequence (DNA): TGTGCCAGCAAGAGGGCCGCAAGCACAGATACGCAGTATTTT. Variable domain in full (rest from reference TRBV7-8 and TRBJ2-3): GAGVSQSPRYKVAKRGQDVALRCDPISGHVSLFWYQQALGQGPEFLTYFQNEAQLDKSGLPSDRFFAERPEGSVSTLKIQRTQQEDSAVYLCASKRAASTDTQYFGPGTRLTVL.

This clone was seen only once. This rearrangement joins TRBV11-2 to TRBJ1-2; 7 positions match TRBD1. V lost 5 bases and J lost 4; bases outside the gene matches: 10. The CDR3 totals 15 residues. CDR1 and CDR2 from the germline V gene are SGHAT and FQNNGV. The CDR3, as DNA: TGTGCCAGCAGCCTAGCTGGGACAGCCCGCTATGGCTACACCTTC. Translating gives CASSLAGTARYGYTF.

This clone was recorded only once. The chain links TRBV7-9 to TRBJ1-5; D remains ambiguous. V shed 9 bases and J shed 2 bases, with 11 bases lying between them. There are 13 residues in the CDR3. Germline V gene data show CDR1 as SEHNR and CDR2 as FQNEAQ (reference sequence). The CDR3 DNA is TGTGCCAGACTTAAACCATGCAATCAGCCCCAGCATTTT. As protein: CARLKPCNQPQHF.

The V gene is TRBV18, the J gene TRBJ1-4; 8 nucleotides line up with TRBD1. After removal of 2 bases from V and 5 bases from J, the junction contained 7 bases not matched to a gene. The CDR3 loop spans 16 amino acids. From germline, CDR1 is KGHSH and CDR2 LQKENI. CDR3 region: CASSPAYRGGNEKLFF. CDR3 DNA sequence: TGTGCCAGCTCACCAGCCTACAGGGGGGGCAATGAAAAACTGTTTTTT.

This sequence joins TRBV4-1 and TRBJ1-2; 7 nucleotides agree with TRBD1. CDR1 and CDR2 (germline): MGHRA, YSYEKL. J gave up 8 bases and V 2 bases, and 14 bases lay outside the gene matches. The CDR3 extends over 16 amino acids. The CDR3: CASSQTETTGIMGYTF. The CDR3 DNA reads as TGCGCCAGCAGCCAAACAGAGACGACAGGGATTATGGGCTACACCTTC.

The chain is built from TRBV5-1 and TRBJ2-2; 7 bases match TRBD1. The CDR3 extends over 15 amino acids. The V segment lost 3 bases and the J segment 6 bases; nucleotides outside the gene matches: 8. Germline values: CDR1 SGHRS, CDR2 YFSETQ. CDR3 coding DNA: TGCGCCAGCAGCTATCGACAGGGAAGTCCCGGGGAGCTGTTTTTT. Its translation is CASSYRQGSPGELFF.

This sequence joins TRBV4-3 and TRBJ2-7, with 7 bases matching TRBD1. J was trimmed by 2 bases and V by 4 bases; bases with no gene match: 5. This CDR3 contains 14 residues. Germline-derived CDR1 and CDR2 are LGHNA and YSLEER. This CDR3 is CASSRAGTAYEQYF. The DNA for the CDR3 is TGCGCCAGCAGCCGAGCCGGGACAGCCTACGAGCAGTACTTC.

The chain joins TRBV27 to TRBJ2-5; the D gene is possibly TRBD2 (5 bases). Germline V gene lookup returns CDR1 MNHEY and CDR2 SMNVEV (reference sequence). CDR3 length: 16 residues. V lost 0 bases and J 0 bases, leaving 11 bases between the germline ends. CDR3 in DNA: TGTGCCAGCAGTTTATCCGTCGGGGAATACCAAGAGACCCAGTACTTC. This codes for CASSLSVGEYQETQYF.

The genes are TRBV7-2 and TRBJ1-6; D gene uncertain. This CDR3 spans 13 amino acids. Germline-derived CDR1 and CDR2 are SGHTA and FQGNSA. V lost 8 bases and J lost 0, with 5 bases in between. CDR3 protein: CASCSSYNSPLHF. In DNA, the CDR3 is TGTGCCAGCTGTAGCTCCTATAATTCACCCCTCCACTTT. Full variable domain (outside the CDR3, taken from reference TRBV7-2 and TRBJ1-6): GAGVSQSPSNKVTEKGKDVELRCDPISGHTALYWYRQSLGQGLEFLIYFQGNSAPDKSGLPSDRFSAERTGGSVSTLTIQRTQQEDSAVYLCASCSSYNSPLHFGNGTRLTVT.

The CDR3 region has the DNA TGTGCCAGCAGACAGGGCCTCTACGAGCAGTACTTC. This codes for CASRQGLYEQYF. V and J are TRBV2 and TRBJ2-7; D possibly corresponds to TRBD1 (6 bases). CDR3 length: 12 amino acids. Per the germline V gene, CDR1 is SNHLY and CDR2 is FYNNEI. V dropped 6 bases and J dropped 3 bases, with 9 bases sitting between them.

A few counts support this clone. This rearrangement joins TRBV27 to TRBJ1-4, with unresolved D. The CDR3 runs to 14 residues. Per the germline V gene, CDR1 is MNHEY and CDR2 is SMNVEV (reference sequence). Trimming cost V 4 bases and J 2 bases, with 8 bases left between them. The CDR3 is CASSSWRTNEKLFF. The CDR3 nucleotides read TGTGCCAGCAGTTCGTGGAGGACTAATGAAAAACTGTTTTTT.

The chain has TRBV28 and TRBJ2-7; a possible D gene is TRBD1 (5 bases). This CDR3 spans 14 amino acids. Between the trimmed V and J ends, which lost 2 bases and 0 bases, there was a span of 8 bases. The germline V gene encodes CDR1 MDHEN and CDR2 SYDVKM. Here the CDR3 reads CASSLPRDSYEQYF. The CDR3 DNA follows: TGTGCCAGCAGTTTACCCAGGGACTCCTACGAGCAGTACTTC. The entire variable domain, with the rest obtained from reference TRBV28 and TRBJ2-7, is as follows: DVKVTQSSRYLVKRTGEKVFLECVQDMDHENMFWYRQDPGLGLRLIYFSYDVKMKEKGDIPEGYSVSREKKERFSLILESASTNQTSMYLCASSLPRDSYEQYFGPGTRLTVT.

The J gene is TRBJ2-7, the V gene TRBV27; TRBD1 might be the D (5 bases). Germline assignment: CDR1 MNHEY and CDR2 SMNVEV (reference sequence). V was cut by 2 bases and J by 4 bases, with 12 bases left in between. The CDR3 runs to 14 residues. CDR3 sequence (DNA): TGTGCCAGCAGTTTAAGGCAGGGTTTGTACGAGCAGTACTTC. It specifies CASSLRQGLYEQYF.

This clone has just one count. The chain combines TRBV7-9 with TRBJ1-5, with D hard to call. Germline assignment: CDR1 SEHNR and CDR2 FQNEAQ (reference sequence). V was trimmed by 5 bases and J by 5 bases, leaving 13 bases between them. CDR3 length: 14 residues. This CDR3 reads CASSHAGSDQPQHF. The CDR3 DNA reads TGTGCCAGCAGCCACGCGGGGTCGGATCAGCCCCAGCATTTT.

V and J are TRBV5-1 and TRBJ1-4; 9 bases align to TRBD1. Germline V gives CDR1 SGHRS, CDR2 YFSETQ. V trimming: 3 bases; J trimming: 5 bases; junction bases outside the gene matches: 2. This CDR3 region has 14 residues. The CDR3 here is CASSSGTGNEKLFF. The CDR3 DNA reads as TGCGCCAGCAGCTCCGGGACAGGGAATGAAAAACTGTTTTTT.